The entry below gives a single T cell receptor beta chain sequence along with its context. Use of 60 Vbeta and 13 Jbeta primers characterized the PCR. Data came from immunoSEQ multiplex PCR; TCRdb stores just in-frame clones and leaves some out. The sample has roughly 170,000 clones; about 80% are singletons. CDR3 size: 14 residues. Trimming took off 6 bases at V and 2 bases at J, with 12 bases between the two ends. Germline-derived CDR1 and CDR2 are LGHNT and FRNRAP. These data come from a study of cytomegalovirus exposure and HLA in healthy donors. This chain connects TRBV12-5 to TRBJ2-3; D perhaps matches TRBD1 (6 bases). Source material: PBMCs. This TCR was recovered from a woman under 40 in good health and CMV-seronegative. The CDR3 DNA sequence: TGTGCTAGTGGCCGCGGACAGTCCACAGATACGCAGTATTTT. Translated: CASGRGQSTDTQYF. Full variable domain (missing parts from reference TRBV12-5 and TRBJ2-3): DARVTQTPRHKVTEMGQEVTMRCQPILGHNTVFWYRQTMMQGLELLAYFRNRAPLDDSGMPKDRFSAEMPDATLATLKIQPSEPRDSAVYFCASGRGQSTDTQYFGPGTRLTVL.